One and the same sample provided the 15 T cell receptor beta chains below, sequenced in a study of T-cell memory formation after mild COVID-19. TCRdb re-derived calls from the 5' RACE reads in MiXCR, one entry per CDR3 protein. The table includes a few hundred thousand distinct CDR3 sequences, 25% to 30% detected once. The sample taken for sequencing was PBMCs or a T cell subset sorted from them (not recorded which). Receptors originate from an adult woman who had mild COVID-19 (a few samples of this study predate the infection). Cell type and time point are not known.

The sample holds a few counts of this clonotype. This chain links TRBV20-1 with TRBJ2-3; no reliable D call. CDR1 DFQATT and CDR2 SNEGSKA come from the germline V gene (reference sequence). CDR3 size: 17 residues. V lost 0 bases to trimming and J lost 1 base, with 17 bases between them. The CDR3 is CSAREAPTAPRTDTQYF. CDR3 DNA: TGCAGTGCTAGAGAAGCCCCGACTGCTCCGCGCACAGATACGCAGTATTTT.

The V call is TRBV7-2, the J call TRBJ2-1; possible D gene TRBD2, 6 bases. Trimming shortened V by 6 bases and J by 3 bases, and 15 bases separated the two germline ends. Per germline, CDR1 SGHTA and CDR2 FQGNSA. The CDR3 totals 15 residues. The DNA of the CDR3 is TGTGCCAGCAGTCCCACGGGGGACCGCTACAATGAGCAGTTCTTC. This sequence encodes CASSPTGDRYNEQFF.

This clonotype came up a few times. V is TRBV7-6 and J is TRBJ2-3; TRBD2 agrees at 13 bases. In germline, CDR1 is SGHVS, CDR2 FNYEAQ. V lost 5 bases and J lost 0; bases outside the gene matches: 8. This CDR3 comprises 18 residues. The CDR3, as DNA: TGTGCCAGCAGCCCGGGACTAGCGGGACCAGCTAGCACAGATACGCAGTATTTT. Translation gives CASSPGLAGPASTDTQYF.

This clonotype came up many times. The chain carries TRBV2 and TRBJ2-3, with TRBD2 as a possible D gene (6 bases). The CDR3 consists of 14 residues. Germline-derived CDR1 and CDR2 are SNHLY and FYNNEI. Trimming shortened V by 5 bases and J by 5 bases, and 14 bases separated the two germline ends. CDR3 in amino acids: CASSRGVGGDTQYF. CDR3 DNA: TGTGCCAGCAGTAGGGGTGTGGGAGGAGATACGCAGTATTTT.

The chain couples TRBV27 to TRBJ2-7, with D perhaps TRBD1 or TRBD2 (5 bases each). The germline V gene has CDR1 MNHEY and CDR2 SMNVEV (reference sequence). V was pared by 8 bases and J by 3 bases, with 11 bases between. This CDR3 is 12 amino acids long. CDR3 bases: TGTGCCAGCCGGGGCGCTGGCTACGAGCAGTACTTC. Protein: CASRGAGYEQYF.

The rearrangement links TRBV29-1 to TRBJ2-2, with D perhaps TRBD2 (5 bases). The CDR3 has 11 amino acids. CDR1 and CDR2 (germline): SQVTM, ANQGSEA. The V end lost 7 bases, the J end lost 5 bases, and 8 bases lay between the germline ends. CDR3 sequence reads: CSAGWTGELFF. The CDR3 DNA reads TGCAGCGCGGGATGGACCGGGGAGCTGTTTTTT.

The rearrangement links TRBV20-1 to TRBJ2-2, with 9 bases lining up with TRBD2. Per the germline V gene, CDR1 is DFQATT and CDR2 is SNEGSKA (reference sequence). V was pared by 5 bases and J by 7 bases, with 5 bases of the junction left unmatched. The CDR3 is made up of 13 amino acids. For the CDR3, the DNA is TGCAGTGCTTTTAGCGGGGGAGGCGGGGAGCTGTTTTTT. Protein sequence: CSAFSGGGGELFF.

The genes are TRBV29-1 and TRBJ1-2; 7 nucleotides agree with TRBD1. After removal of 5 bases from V and 4 bases from J, the junction contained 7 bases not matched to a gene. Looked up from germline, CDR1 is SQVTM and CDR2 is ANQGSEA. The CDR3 sequence is 13 residues long. The CDR3 bases are TGCAGCGTTCGCGACAGGGCTGGCTATGGCTACACCTTC. It translates to CSVRDRAGYGYTF.

V and J are TRBV18 and TRBJ2-7; TRBD2 is a possible D gene (6 bases). Germline CDR1 and CDR2: KGHSH and LQKENI. Trimming shortened V by 3 bases and J by 10 bases, and 13 bases separated the two germline ends. The length of the CDR3 is 12 residues. CDR3 sequence: CASSPMGGDQYF. The CDR3 DNA follows: TGTGCCAGCTCACCGATGGGCGGGGACCAGTACTTC.

This clonotype has only a few counts. The chain combines TRBV12-3 or TRBV12-4 with TRBJ2-1; 9 bases are shared with TRBD1. CDR3 size: 14 residues. Germline trimming cut 5 bases from V and 11 bases from J; bases unmatched to any gene: 10. The CDR3 nucleotides read TGTGCCAGCAGTCTAGGAGGACAGGGGTTGAAGCAGTTCTTC. Protein sequence: CASSLGGQGLKQFF.

The chain joins TRBV5-6 to TRBJ2-5, with D tentatively TRBD1 or TRBD2 (6 bases each). CDR1 SGHDT and CDR2 YYEEEE come from the germline V gene. The CDR3 has 16 amino acids. Trimming took off 3 bases at V and 5 bases at J, with 20 bases between the two ends. CDR3: CASSSHGSGAQETQYF. CDR3 nucleotide sequence: TGTGCCAGCAGCTCGCATGGTTCGGGGGCGCAGGAGACCCAGTACTTC.

This clonotype was detected many times. The chain couples TRBV7-3 to TRBJ2-1, with 8 bases lining up with TRBD1. CDR3 length equals 15 residues. Germline V lookup: CDR1 SGHTA, CDR2 FQGTGA. V was pared by 3 bases and J by 8 bases, with 9 bases of the junction left unmatched. CDR3 sequence reads: CASSFLGQGGDEQFF. The CDR3 DNA is TGTGCCAGCAGCTTTCTCGGACAGGGAGGCGATGAGCAGTTCTTC.

The gene calls are TRBV4-1 and TRBJ1-1; possible D gene TRBD1, 5 bases. CDR1 is MGHRA, CDR2 YSYEKL, per germline. The CDR3 consists of 15 residues. Trimming took 3 bases from V and 0 from J, leaving 11 bases between them. The CDR3, as DNA: TGCGCCAGCAGCCATCCCGACAGAATGAACACTGAAGCTTTCTTT. Translated: CASSHPDRMNTEAFF.

The chain is built from TRBV5-1 and TRBJ1-4, with 10 bases that match TRBD1. With V trimmed by 4 bases and J by 6 bases, 3 bases remained unmatched. Germline loops: CDR1 SGHRS, CDR2 YFSETQ. The CDR3 sequence is 14 residues long. CDR3: CASSHGQGDEKLFF. The CDR3 bases are TGCGCCAGCAGCCACGGACAGGGGGATGAAAAACTGTTTTTT.

This clonotype has just a few counts. V usage is TRBV5-4 and J usage is TRBJ2-2; D perhaps matches TRBD1 (6 bases). V dropped 7 bases and J dropped 0 bases, with 16 bases sitting between them. Germline V lookup: CDR1 SGHNT, CDR2 YYREEE (reference sequence). The CDR3 covers 16 residues. CDR3 protein: CASGRGGTPNTGELFF. As DNA, the CDR3 is TGTGCCAGCGGACGGGGTGGGACACCGAACACCGGGGAGCTGTTTTTT.